This section outlines one TCR beta chain sequence together with its context. Its cognate antigen is unknown. Expressed TCRB transcripts were sequenced after all isolated RNA was converted to cDNA. The assay was immunoSEQ multiplex PCR, and TCRdb's table has in-frame clones only and misses some. The table records under 250,000 clones, 14% of them present only once. The germline CDR1 and CDR2 sequences are LNHDA and SQIVND (reference sequence). The V gene lost 4 bases and the J gene lost 7 bases, with 14 bases spanning the gap. The CDR3 is 14 residues long. The data were obtained in a study of beta chain features in type 1 diabetes. Regarding the study as a whole: It was not settled here whether HLA type affects TCRB rearrangement. Fewer junction insertions and more nucleotide deletions appeared in type 1 diabetes patients. Highly expressing activated T cells could be over-counted with a cDNA template. Sampled from patients, naive, central memory and Treg TCRB repertoires appeared more similar than those sampled from healthy donors.

The clonotype comes from a woman aged 40 to 50 in good health. Sequences were obtained from naive CD4+ T cells from blood. V is TRBV19 and J is TRBJ1-5; possibly TRBD1 for D (5 bases). CDR3 residues: CASSTPGPGQPQHF. The CDR3 coding sequence is TGTGCCAGTAGTACCCCAGGGCCTGGACAGCCCCAGCATTTT.